Listed below are T cell receptor beta chains from one sample, sequenced in a study of T cells in localized non-small cell lung cancer. Clones were sequenced by immunoSEQ multiplex PCR, and TCRdb holds only the in-frame ones, with some missing. Found here are some 64,000 clones, about nine tenths of them singletons; the top ten hold about 2%. The starting material was peripheral blood, obtained before any cancer treatment. The receptors derive from a woman aged 35-75 years with stage I lung adenocarcinoma. Both conserved end residues are part of each CDR3. A D gene is named only where the DNA matches it firmly. Clone size appears in some rows only: once, few, many, or a class for an expanded clone.

J gene,D gene,V gene,clone size,CDR3 protein,CDR3 DNA
TRBJ2-7,TRBD1,TRBV18,.,CASSPGDRGYEQYF,TGTGCCAGCTCACCAGGAGACAGGGGCTACGAGCAGTACTTC
TRBJ1-1,.,TRBV6-5,few,CASSYGEGRTEAFF,TGTGCCAGCAGTTACGGGGAGGGCAGGACTGAAGCTTTCTTT
TRBJ2-3,TRBD1,TRBV28,.,CASSLPGGQGLTDTQYF,TGTGCCAGCAGTCTTCCGGGGGGACAGGGTCTCACAGATACGCAGTATTTT
TRBJ1-1,.,TRBV6-6,.,CASSNQNTGLTEAFF,TGTGCCAGCAGTAACCAGAATACAGGGCTTACTGAAGCTTTCTTT
TRBJ2-7,TRBD1,TRBV9,.,CASSARDSAWGEQYF,TGTGCCAGCAGCGCCAGGGACAGCGCCTGGGGCGAGCAGTACTTC
TRBJ2-1,.,TRBV2,.,CASSFGQGGYNEQFF,TGTGCCAGCAGTTTTGGACAGGGAGGGTACAATGAGCAGTTCTTC
TRBJ1-1,.,TRBV7-9,.,CASSSSNTEAFF,TGTGCCAGCAGCTCTAGTAACACTGAAGCTTTCTTT
TRBJ1-1,.,TRBV20-1,.,CSARPNTEAFF,TGCAGTGCTAGACCCAACACTGAAGCTTTCTTT
TRBJ2-1,.,TRBV7-9,.,CASTFSGGEQFF,TGTGCCAGCACCTTCTCTGGGGGTGAGCAGTTCTTC
TRBJ1-2,.,TRBV5-1,.,CASSLVAGNDGYTF,TGCGCCAGCAGCTTGGTTGCCGGAAACGATGGCTACACCTTC
TRBJ1-6,.,TRBV7-9,.,CASSQDGRGSPLHF,TGTGCCAGCAGCCAAGACGGACGTGGATCACCCCTCCACTTT
TRBJ1-1,.,TRBV30,.,CAWTGIASGEAFF,TGTGCCTGGACTGGCATCGCGTCAGGGGAAGCTTTCTTT
TRBJ1-5,TRBD1,TRBV4-2,.,CASSWDRTSNQPQHF,TGTGCCAGCAGCTGGGACAGGACTAGCAATCAGCCCCAGCATTTT
TRBJ2-3,.,TRBV29-1,.,CSVGTYSTDTQYF,TGCAGCGTTGGGACTTATAGCACAGATACGCAGTATTTT
TRBJ2-2,.,TRBV5-1,.,CASSLDPGSTGELFF,TGCGCCAGCAGCTTGGATCCGGGTAGCACCGGGGAGCTGTTTTTT
TRBJ2-2,.,TRBV19,once,CASRPIQGELFF,TGTGCCAGTAGGCCGATACAGGGTGAGCTGTTTTTT
TRBJ2-5,.,TRBV5-1,.,CASSLREETQYF,TGCGCCAGCAGCCTGAGGGAAGAGACCCAGTACTTC
TRBJ2-3,.,TRBV19,.,CASSMEKGGPSTDTQYF,TGTGCCAGTAGTATGGAGAAAGGAGGGCCTAGCACCGATACGCAGTATTTT
TRBJ2-5,.,TRBV18,.,CASSPSGEETQYF,TGTGCCAGCTCACCGTCGGGAGAAGAGACCCAGTACTTC
TRBJ1-1,TRBD1,TRBV19,few,CASSTLGTGGSEAFF,TGTGCCAGTAGTACTCTAGGGACAGGGGGCTCTGAAGCTTTCTTT
TRBJ2-3,TRBD2,TRBV5-1,once,CASSLGEAGSTDTQYF,TGCGCCAGCAGCTTGGGGGAAGCGGGGAGCACAGATACGCAGTATTTT
TRBJ2-5,.,TRBV7-6,.,CASSSQTLAAETQYF,TGTGCCAGCAGCTCTCAGACACTAGCCGCGGAGACCCAGTACTTC
TRBJ1-3,TRBD1,TRBV6-5,.,CASSYSNRGGENTIYF,TGTGCCAGCAGTTACTCGAACAGGGGAGGTGAAAACACCATATATTTT
TRBJ1-1,.,TRBV30,.,CAWMANTEAFF,TGTGCCTGGATGGCTAACACTGAAGCTTTCTTT
TRBJ2-2,.,TRBV6-1,.,CASRSDAGELFF,TGTGCCAGCCGCTCGGACGCCGGGGAGCTGTTTTTT
TRBJ1-3,TRBD1,TRBV5-1,.,CASSRDRGSSSGNTIYF,TGCGCCAGTTCCCGGGACAGGGGGTCGAGCTCTGGAAACACCATATATTTT
TRBJ2-5,.,TRBV10-3,.,CAISEYREEETQYF,TGTGCCATCAGTGAGTACCGGGAAGAAGAGACCCAGTACTTC
TRBJ2-2,TRBD2,TRBV5-4,.,CASRGGGITGTSDTTGELFF,TGTGCCAGCAGAGGGGGGGGCATAACCGGGACTAGCGACACCACCGGGGAGCTGTTTTTT
TRBJ2-1,.,TRBV5-6,.,CASSKGLPGHEQFF,TGTGCCAGCAGCAAGGGACTCCCTGGGCATGAGCAGTTCTTC
TRBJ1-6,.,TRBV6-5,.,CASGSSYNSPLHF,TGTGCCAGCGGGAGCTCCTATAATTCACCCCTCCACTTT
TRBJ2-1,.,TRBV29-1,.,CSASSGVSYNEQFF,TGCAGCGCCTCTAGTGGCGTATCCTACAATGAGCAGTTCTTC
TRBJ2-1,.,TRBV5-5,.,CASSLMTRKTGEQFF,TGTGCCAGCAGCTTGATGACGAGAAAGACAGGTGAGCAGTTCTTC
TRBJ2-7,TRBD2,TRBV28,.,CASRTSGSSYEQYF,TGTGCCAGCCGGACTAGCGGGTCTTCCTACGAGCAGTACTTC
TRBJ1-6,.,TRBV10-3,.,CAISERDNSPLHF,TGTGCCATCAGTGAGCGAGACAATTCACCCCTCCACTTT
TRBJ1-2,.,TRBV7-9,.,CASSLGLENYGYTF,TGTGCCAGCAGCTTAGGGTTAGAGAACTATGGCTACACCTTC
TRBJ2-1,.,TRBV5-1,.,CASSLGEGAYNEQFF,TGCGCCAGCAGCTTGGGAGAGGGGGCCTACAATGAGCAGTTCTTC
TRBJ2-1,TRBD1,TRBV5-4,.,CASSREGTGEDNEQFF,TGTGCCAGCAGCAGAGAAGGGACAGGGGAGGACAATGAGCAGTTCTTC
TRBJ1-1,.,TRBV9,.,CASSVSDTRGTEAFF,TGTGCCAGCAGCGTTTCGGACACAAGGGGGACTGAAGCTTTCTTT
TRBJ1-5,.,TRBV4-2,.,CASSPGGVGQPQHF,TGTGCCAGCAGCCCGGGCGGGGTCGGGCAGCCCCAGCATTTT
TRBJ1-1,TRBD1,TRBV5-1,.,CASSWTGEPNTEAFF,TGCGCCAGCAGCTGGACAGGGGAGCCGAACACTGAAGCTTTCTTT
TRBJ2-4,.,TRBV5-1,once,CASSLAGAMAKNIQYF,TGCGCCAGCAGCCTGGCAGGGGCGATGGCCAAAAACATTCAGTACTTC
TRBJ2-3,.,TRBV7-6,.,CASSLARGGYNTDTQYF,TGTGCCAGCAGCTTAGCGCGGGGCGGGTACAACACAGATACGCAGTATTTT